A selection of T cell receptor beta chains follows, all from one sample in a study of a mutant IDH1 vaccine in newly diagnosed glioma. Sequencing was performed with immunoSEQ multiplex PCR; in TCRdb, only in-frame clones are kept and a portion is missing. The sample yields tens of thousands of clones, 83% seen once. These receptors lack a known antigen. Source: PBMCs, taken from a glioma patient whose treatment included an IDH1 peptide vaccine. The receptor source for this set is a woman in her forties or fifties with glioma. Each CDR3 is given with its conserved first and last residue. The order of the fields is D gene, clone size, J gene, V gene, CDR3 DNA, CDR3 protein. A D gene is named only where the DNA matches it firmly. The size of a clone is reported for some rows only, either as once, few or many, or as a class for expanded clones.

- | - | TRBJ2-5 | TRBV5-1 | TGCGCCAGCAGCTTTTGGGGGAACGGGGAGACCCAGTACTTC | CASSFWGNGETQYF
TRBD1 | - | TRBJ2-1 | TRBV27 | TGTGCCAGCAGTCTAAGAGGGGGCAGGGCCTACAATGAGCAGTTCTTC | CASSLRGGRAYNEQFF
- | - | TRBJ2-3 | TRBV7-6 | TGTGCCAGCAGCTTAGATCTGCGAGGCACAGATACGCAGTATTTT | CASSLDLRGTDTQYF
- | - | TRBJ2-1 | TRBV5-1 | TGCGCCAGCAGCGCTGCTAGCTTTTTAGGCAATGAGCAGTTCTTC | CASSAASFLGNEQFF
- | - | TRBJ1-4 | TRBV21-1 | TGTGCCAGCAGCCAGGAGGGGGGTCGGGACAGGGGGCCTATAACTAATGAAAAACTGTTTTTT | CASSQEGGRDRGPITNEKLFF
- | - | TRBJ2-7 | TRBV18 | TGTGCCAGCTCACCACCGGGCCTCAGTTACGAGCAGTACTTC | CASSPPGLSYEQYF
- | - | TRBJ2-1 | TRBV9 | TGTGCCAGCAGTCGACCTTACAATGAGCAGTTCTTC | CASSRPYNEQFF
TRBD1 | - | TRBJ2-2 | TRBV4-1 | TGCGCCAGCAGCCAAGTGCCGCAGGGGGCAGGACGCACCGGGGAGCTGTTTTTT | CASSQVPQGAGRTGELFF
TRBD1 | - | TRBJ1-4 | TRBV4-3 | TGCGCCAGCAGCCAAGGACGTATGTCAGGGGGCGCGGAAAAACTGTTTTTT | CASSQGRMSGGAEKLFF
TRBD1 | - | TRBJ1-2 | TRBV7-6 | TGTGCCAGCAGCTTAAAGGGGGCGGATGGCTACACCTTC | CASSLKGADGYTF
- | once | TRBJ2-3 | TRBV4-3 | TGCGCCAGCAGCCAAGAAGACTCTCGGGGGGCTTGGAGTGCAGATACGCAGTATTTT | CASSQEDSRGAWSADTQYF
TRBD2 | - | TRBJ2-5 | TRBV4-2 | TGTGCCAGCAGCCAAGTTGGGACTAGCGAAGAGACCCAGTACTTC | CASSQVGTSEETQYF
TRBD1 | - | TRBJ1-1 | TRBV2 | TGTGCCAGCAGGGGACAGGGGGCGGCTGGAGCTTTCTTT | CASRGQGAAGAFF
TRBD1 | - | TRBJ1-1 | TRBV7-2 | TGTGCCAGCAGCGGACGGACAGGGAACACTGAAGCTTTCTTT | CASSGRTGNTEAFF
- | - | TRBJ1-2 | TRBV30 | TGTGCCTGGAATCGGGAGTTGGGCAGCTATGGCTACACCTTC | CAWNRELGSYGYTF
- | - | TRBJ1-1 | TRBV7-9 | TGTGCCAGCAGCTTAGTACTGAGGGGTGAAGCTTTCTTT | CASSLVLRGEAFF
- | once | TRBJ2-6 | TRBV19 | TGTGCCAGTAGTGGCAGCGGTCTATCTGGGGCCAACGTCCTGACTTTC | CASSGSGLSGANVLTF
TRBD1 | once | TRBJ2-2 | TRBV10-3 | TGTGCCATCATGGCGCGGGACAGGGGAATTACCGGGGAGCTGTTTTTT | CAIMARDRGITGELFF
- | - | TRBJ2-3 | TRBV9 | TGTGCCAGCAGCGCCCGGCCCTCTGGAGATACGCAGTATTTT | CASSARPSGDTQYF
TRBD1 | - | TRBJ2-7 | TRBV20-1 | TGCAGTGCTTACAGGGGGGCCGAGCAGTACTTC | CSAYRGAEQYF
- | - | TRBJ1-5 | TRBV2 | TGTGCCGCCGCGCTCGATTATAGCAATCAGCCCCAGCATTTT | CAAALDYSNQPQHF
- | - | TRBJ2-7 | TRBV7-9 | TGTGCCAGCATAGGGAGCTCCTACGAGCAGTACTTC | CASIGSSYEQYF
- | - | TRBJ1-6 | TRBV11-2 | TGTGCCAGCAGCCGAGGACTCTACGGTTCACCCCTCCACTTT | CASSRGLYGSPLHF
TRBD1 | - | TRBJ2-6 | TRBV9 | TGTGCCAGCAGCAAACGACAGGGCTCTGGGGCCAACGTCCTGACTTTC | CASSKRQGSGANVLTF
TRBD2 | - | TRBJ2-3 | TRBV6-5 | TGTGCCAGCAGTAAGCGGGGTGGGATGACAGATACGCAGTATTTT | CASSKRGGMTDTQYF
- | - | TRBJ2-6 | TRBV5-1 | TGCGCCAGCAGCTTGGCCCGGTGGCAGGGGAATAAAGGCTCTGGGGCCAACGTCCTGACTTTC | CASSLARWQGNKGSGANVLTF
TRBD1 | few | TRBJ1-1 | TRBV29-1 | TGCAGCGTTGAAGTCCCCGGGACAGGTCTCACTGAAGCTTTCTTT | CSVEVPGTGLTEAFF
- | few | TRBJ2-2 | TRBV4-3 | TGCGCCAGCAGCCAAGATTCCTCCTCGAACACCGGGGAGCTGTTTTTT | CASSQDSSSNTGELFF
- | - | TRBJ2-7 | TRBV6-1 | TGTGCCAGCGGGACCGACCTCTCTCGAGACGAGCAGTACTTC | CASGTDLSRDEQYF
- | - | TRBJ1-5 | TRBV6-1 | TGTGCCAGCAGTGTAGGGGACAGCAATCAGCCCCAGCATTTT | CASSVGDSNQPQHF
- | - | TRBJ1-1 | TRBV2 | TGTGCCAGCAGGGAACCGAACACTGAAGCTTTCTTT | CASREPNTEAFF
- | once | TRBJ2-3 | TRBV14 | TGTGCCAGCAGCCAAGATTTTTACCGGACAGCCACCAGCACAGATACGCAGTATTTT | CASSQDFYRTATSTDTQYF
TRBD2 | - | TRBJ2-3 | TRBV7-2 | TGTGCCAGCAGGTCAGCGGGGGGCAGCACAGATACGCAGTATTTT | CASRSAGGSTDTQYF
- | - | TRBJ1-1 | TRBV7-2 | TGTGCCAGCAGCTTCGGGGGTTTCAACACTGAAGCTTTCTTT | CASSFGGFNTEAFF
- | - | TRBJ1-3 | TRBV7-9 | TGTGCCAGCAGCTACACGGTTGGGAGTCCAAACACCATATATTTT | CASSYTVGSPNTIYF
- | - | TRBJ1-5 | TRBV6-1 | TGTGCCAGCAGTGAAATAACCCTCAATCAGCCCCAGCATTTT | CASSEITLNQPQHF
- | - | TRBJ1-6 | TRBV10-3 | TGTGCCATCAGTGATTTTGGGGAAAAATCACCCCTCCACTTT | CAISDFGEKSPLHF
- | - | TRBJ2-2 | TRBV7-9 | TGTGCCAGCAGCTCGGAACAGGACACCGGGGAGCTGTTTTTT | CASSSEQDTGELFF
TRBD1 | - | TRBJ2-7 | TRBV4-2 | TGTGCCAGCAGCCAAGACAGGGGGCCTTCCTACGAGCAGTACTTC | CASSQDRGPSYEQYF
TRBD2 | - | TRBJ2-7 | TRBV14 | TGTGCCAGCAGCCAAGATTGGGATCGGCTAGCGGGGGCCCCAGACGAGCAGTACTTC | CASSQDWDRLAGAPDEQYF
TRBD2 | - | TRBJ2-3 | TRBV5-4 | TGTGCCAGCAGCTCGCGGACTAGCGGGGGGTGGGGCACAGATACGCAGTATTTT | CASSSRTSGGWGTDTQYF
- | - | TRBJ1-6 | TRBV30 | TGTGCCTGGAAGGTGTCCTATAATTCACCCCTCCACTTT | CAWKVSYNSPLHF
- | few | TRBJ1-1 | TRBV10-3 | TGTGCCATCAGCCAGGGTAACACTGAAGCTTTCTTT | CAISQGNTEAFF
TRBD1 | - | TRBJ2-1 | TRBV7-9 | TGTGCCAGCAGCTCCCGGCAGGGGGCTCATGAGCAGTTCTTC | CASSSRQGAHEQFF
TRBD1 | - | TRBJ2-7 | TRBV7-9 | TGTGCCAGCAGCCCTAGACCCGGGACAGGCGACGAGCAGTACTTC | CASSPRPGTGDEQYF
- | - | TRBJ1-2 | TRBV5-6 | TGTGCCAGCATCACACAGGCTAACTATGGCTACACCTTC | CASITQANYGYTF
- | - | TRBJ2-7 | TRBV7-9 | TGTGCCAGCAGCCCCCCAGGGGCACAGTACTTC | CASSPPGAQYF
- | - | TRBJ1-6 | TRBV6-4 | TGTGCCAGCCATGAATTTCCGGGCTCCAATTCACCCCTCCACTTT | CASHEFPGSNSPLHF
- | - | TRBJ1-4 | TRBV9 | TGTGCCAGCAGCGACCAGAATGAAAAACTGTTTTTT | CASSDQNEKLFF